In this sample, the clone carrying this TCR beta chain turned up a few times. Germline V gene data show CDR1 as SGHTA and CDR2 as FQGNSA. The junction had 1 base not matched to a gene; V was cut back by 1 base and J by 3 bases. The CDR3 length is 15 residues. TCRdb reprocessed the 5' RACE reads with MiXCR, giving one entry per CDR3 protein. The repertoire holds roughly 220,000 distinct CDR3 sequences, with over 9.5% as singletons. This record belongs to a study of T-cell memory formation after mild COVID-19. Whole-study context: There were largely donor-specific TCR clusters.

The clonotype was recovered from a young man who had mild COVID-19 (a few samples of this study predate the infection). Cell type and time point are not known. The sequenced sample was PBMCs or a T cell subset sorted from them (not recorded which). The chain links TRBV7-2 to TRBJ1-3; TRBD1 matches 9 bases. The CDR3: CASSLDRGLGNTIYF. CDR3 coding DNA: TGTGCCAGCAGCTTAGACAGGGGGCTTGGAAACACCATATATTTT.